This T cell receptor beta chain was profiled in a study of OX40 agonist ivuxolimab in advanced cancers. Study-level findings and limits: Dosing at 0.1 to 3.0 mg/kg was accompanied by clonal expansion of CD4+ and CD8+ blood T cells by week 6. What antigens the expanded peripheral T cells recognized was never established. Low normalized T-cell clonal expansion was additionally recorded for some nonresponders. Averaged across samples, CD8+ T cells carried more expanded clones than CD4+ did.

On this clone itself: The antigen remains undetermined.

Assay used: immunoSEQ multiplex PCR; TCRdb lists only in-frame clones, some missing. The sample consists of about 58,000 clones, 75% to 85% of them appearing once. CDR3 length: 15 residues. The sample was CD4+ or CD8+ T cells sorted from blood, taken in a trial of the OX40 agonist ivuxolimab. The chain has TRBV21-1 and TRBJ2-2; TRBD2, the table's D call, was not compared with the DNA. TRBV21-1 is classified as a pseudogene. The source of this sequence is an adult with an advanced solid tumor such as melanoma, head and neck, liver or kidney cancer. The CDR3 coding sequence is TGTGCCAGCAGCAAAAGCACTGCTAACACCGGGGAGCTGTTTTTT. Translating gives CASSKSTANTGELFF.